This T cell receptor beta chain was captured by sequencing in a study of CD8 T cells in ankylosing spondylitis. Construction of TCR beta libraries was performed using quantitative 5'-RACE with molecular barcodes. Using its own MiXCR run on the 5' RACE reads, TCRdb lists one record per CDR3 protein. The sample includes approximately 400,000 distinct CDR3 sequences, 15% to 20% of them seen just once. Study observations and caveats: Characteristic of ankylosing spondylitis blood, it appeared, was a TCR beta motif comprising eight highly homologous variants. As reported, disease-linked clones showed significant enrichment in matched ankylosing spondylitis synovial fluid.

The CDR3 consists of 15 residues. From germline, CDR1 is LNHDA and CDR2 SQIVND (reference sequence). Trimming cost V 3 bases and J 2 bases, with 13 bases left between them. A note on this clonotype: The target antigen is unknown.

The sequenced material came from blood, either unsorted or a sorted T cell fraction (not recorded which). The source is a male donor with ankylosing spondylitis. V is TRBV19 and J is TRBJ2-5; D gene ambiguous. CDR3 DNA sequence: TGTGCCAGTAGTATCCCCTCCGGACGGCAAGAGACCCAGTACTTC. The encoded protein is CASSIPSGRQETQYF.